One and the same sample provided the 10 T cell receptor beta chains below, sequenced in a study of shared clonotypes between healthy human individuals. Naive CD8 cells, CD45RO-negative and positively selected for CCR7, excluded terminally differentiated effector memory CD45RA+ cells. Libraries were prepared by immunoSEQ multiplex PCR; TCRdb keeps only in-frame clonotypes and omits some of them. The table has some 580,000 clones, roughly 98% seen once. Material: naive CD8+ T cells sorted from blood. Receptors originate from a man aged 25-40 years in good health.

This sequence joins TRBV27 and TRBJ2-5; D is perhaps TRBD2 (6 bases). This CDR3 spans 13 amino acids. The V end was cut by 5 bases, the J end by 2 bases, with 9 bases between. Germline loops: CDR1 MNHEY, CDR2 SMNVEV (reference sequence). The CDR3 region is CASSGGLQETQYF. Here the CDR3 DNA reads TGTGCCAGCAGTGGAGGACTACAAGAGACCCAGTACTTC.

The V gene is TRBV7-7, the J gene TRBJ2-1, with TRBD2 matching 14 bases. CDR3 length: 16 amino acids. The germline CDR1 and CDR2 sequences are SSHAT and FNYEAQ (reference sequence). V trimming: 5 bases; J trimming: 9 bases; junction bases outside the gene matches: 9. Written as DNA, the CDR3 is TGTGCCAGCAGCCCCGGGACTAGCGGGAGTATCGGTGAGCAGTTCTTC. This codes for CASSPGTSGSIGEQFF. Looking up the rest from reference TRBV7-7 and TRBJ2-1 gives the full variable domain: GAGVSQSPRYKVTKRGQDVTLRCDPISSHATLYWYQQALGQGPEFLTYFNYEAQPDKSGLPSDRFSAERPEGSISTLTIQRTEQRDSAMYRCASSPGTSGSIGEQFFGPGTRLTVL.

The chain combines TRBV7-8 with TRBJ2-3; 8 positions match TRBD2. The CDR3 has 15 residues. Unmatched junction bases numbered 5, after V lost 5 bases and J lost 1 base. Per the germline V gene, CDR1 is SGHVS and CDR2 is FQNEAQ. CDR3: CASSQGRGGTDTQYF. As DNA, the CDR3 is TGTGCCAGCAGCCAAGGGCGGGGGGGCACAGATACGCAGTATTTT.

J is TRBJ2-1 and V is TRBV4-2, with 12 bases that match TRBD2. Germline-derived CDR1 and CDR2 are LGHNA and YNFKEQ. This CDR3 has 13 amino acids. V shed 8 bases and J 8 bases; nucleotides not matched to a gene: 4. CDR3 region: CASQTSGSYEQFF. The DNA of the CDR3 is TGTGCCAGCCAGACTAGCGGGAGCTATGAGCAGTTCTTC.

The chain uses TRBV2 and TRBJ2-7, with TRBD1 identical over 8 bases. V lost 5 bases to trimming and J lost 4 bases; unmatched junction nucleotides: 7. Germline V lookup: CDR1 SNHLY, CDR2 FYNNEI. The CDR3 consists of 14 residues. CDR3: CASSPGQALYEQYF. The CDR3 DNA reads TGTGCCAGCAGTCCGGGACAGGCCCTATACGAGCAGTACTTC.

V and J are TRBV7-9 and TRBJ2-2, with TRBD2 identical over 11 bases. The CDR3 consists of 19 residues. The germline V gene encodes CDR1 SEHNR and CDR2 FQNEAQ (reference sequence). V shed 3 bases, J shed 6 bases, and the junction held 15 bases outside the gene matches. CDR3 coding DNA: TGTGCCAGCAGCTTTCCGAGACAGCAAACTAGCGGGAGATCCGGGGAGCTGTTTTTT. This encodes CASSFPRQQTSGRSGELFF.

This chain connects TRBV4-3 to TRBJ2-4; TRBD2 aligns across 10 bases. Germline V gene sequence: CDR1 LGHNA, CDR2 YSLEER. Trimming removed 1 base from V and 9 bases from J; junction bases left unmatched: 9. This CDR3 comprises 16 residues. The CDR3 DNA is TGCGCCAGCAGCCAAGGGGGGACTAGCGCTGAGGGCATTCAGTACTTC. Translation: CASSQGGTSAEGIQYF.

The chain combines TRBV27 with TRBJ2-2; D is perhaps TRBD1 (6 bases). The germline V gene encodes CDR1 MNHEY and CDR2 SMNVEV (reference sequence). This CDR3 is 14 amino acids long. The V gene lost 8 bases and the J gene lost 2 bases, with 12 bases spanning the gap. The CDR3 region is CASGAGDNTGELFF. CDR3 nucleotide sequence: TGTGCCAGCGGCGCAGGGGACAACACCGGGGAGCTGTTTTTT.

This clone has just one count. The rearrangement uses TRBV5-1 and TRBJ2-7; 8 nucleotides align to TRBD1. The CDR3 sequence is 15 residues long. Trimming removed 4 bases from V and 1 base from J; junction bases left unmatched: 7. CDR1 is SGHRS and CDR2 is YFSETQ in the germline V gene. In DNA, the CDR3 is TGCGCCAGCAGCCCTACAGGGGGGTCGTCCTACGAGCAGTACTTC. Encoded protein: CASSPTGGSSYEQYF.

The rearrangement links TRBV7-9 to TRBJ2-3; D not certain. The V gene lost 4 bases and the J gene lost 2 bases, with 10 bases spanning the gap. Germline V gives CDR1 SEHNR, CDR2 FQNEAQ (reference sequence). The CDR3 has 14 residues. The CDR3 DNA is TGTGCCAGCAGCTCTACTGTCGACACAGATACGCAGTATTTT. It codes for CASSSTVDTDTQYF.